This T cell receptor (beta chain) was sequenced during a study of cytomegalovirus exposure and HLA in healthy donors. Across the study: According to later analysis, the same platform produced the 90 to 150 validation and about 630 first-cohort repertoires. General study results and limits: CMV antigen specificity was confirmed in vitro for a few CMV-associated chains.

Germline CDR1 reads MNHNS; CDR2 reads SASEGT. The CDR3 is 13 amino acids. J gave up 5 bases and V 10 bases, and 11 bases lay outside the gene matches. As to this clone: What it recognizes is unknown.

Profiling relied on immunoSEQ multiplex PCR, and the TCRdb table lists in-frame clones only, not all of them. The table lists about 160,000 clones, about nine tenths of them singletons. The V call is TRBV6-1, the J call TRBJ2-7; TRBD1 agrees at 7 bases. The specimen sequenced was PBMCs. This clonotype was sampled from a woman between 18 and 29 years old in good health and CMV-seropositive. In DNA form, the CDR3 reads TGTGCCACGAAGCTGGGACAGAGGGACGAGCAGTACTTC. As protein: CATKLGQRDEQYF.